A single sample is the source of the 20 T cell receptor beta chains below, sequenced in a study of T-cell reconstitution after alpha-beta-depleted transplantation in children. Construction of the TCRbeta library involved unique molecular identifiers. TCRdb ran MiXCR on the PCR reads and lists one entry per CDR3 protein. The sample includes some 350,000 distinct CDR3 sequences, around 15% of them seen just once. Sequencing was performed on PBMCs, mostly from graft donor cells, taken 360 days after TCRalphabeta/CD19-depleted stem cell transplant. The receptor source for this set is a male patient aged 2-10 years who had a stem cell transplant for acute lymphoblastic leukemia, so the T cells may come from the graft donor.

This clonotype was observed a handful of times. The J gene is TRBJ2-1, the V gene TRBV5-1, with 7 positions matching TRBD1. The CDR3 is 16 residues long. The germline CDR1 and CDR2 sequences are SGHRS and YFSETQ. V lost 5 bases, J lost 5 bases, and 13 bases stayed unmatched. This CDR3 reads CASSRSRDRDNNEQFF. CDR3 nucleotides: TGCGCCAGCAGTCGTAGCCGGGACAGAGATAACAATGAGCAGTTCTTC. The full variable domain, in which reference TRBV5-1 and TRBJ2-1 provide the parts outside the CDR3, is KAGVTQTPRYLIKTRGQQVTLSCSPISGHRSVSWYQQTPGQGLQFLFEYFSETQRNKGNFPGRFSGRQFSNSRSEMNVSTLELGDSALYLCASSRSRDRDNNEQFFGPGTRLTVL.

V usage is TRBV11-1 and J usage is TRBJ2-3; D is possibly TRBD2 (5 bases). V lost 3 bases, J lost 5 bases, and 21 bases lay in between. The CDR3 extends over 17 amino acids. Germline values: CDR1 SGHAT, CDR2 FQDESV (reference sequence). CDR3 DNA sequence: TGTGCCAGCAGCTTTGCCGGGGTCAGCCTTTCGAGAGATACGCAGTATTTT. Amino acid sequence: CASSFAGVSLSRDTQYF. Using reference TRBV11-1 and TRBJ2-3 for the parts outside the CDR3, the full variable domain is EAEVAQSPRYKITEKSQAVAFWCDPISGHATLYWYRQILGQGPELLVQFQDESVVDDSQLPKDRFSAERLKGVDSTLKIQPAELGDSAMYLCASSFAGVSLSRDTQYFGPGTRLTVL.

The chain combines TRBV7-3 with TRBJ2-1; TRBD1 or TRBD2 may be the D gene (7 bases each). Germline V gene lookup returns CDR1 SGHTA and CDR2 FQGTGA. The germline V and J ends were trimmed by 5 bases and 1 base, with 27 bases remaining between them. The CDR3 covers 20 residues. CDR3 amino acids: CASSDSQGIGSGRSYNEQFF. The CDR3 nucleotides are TGTGCCAGCAGCGACTCACAGGGGATCGGTAGCGGGCGTTCCTACAATGAGCAGTTCTTC.

The sample holds a few counts of this clonotype. The genes are TRBV4-1 and TRBJ2-1; D gene uncertain. Germline-derived CDR1 and CDR2 are MGHRA and YSYEKL. The CDR3 sequence is 17 residues long. V lost 0 bases to trimming and J lost 5 bases, with 17 bases between them. CDR3 nucleotides: TGCGCCAGCAGCCAAGATCCGGGCGGAGTTAGGAACAATGAGCAGTTCTTC. It encodes CASSQDPGGVRNNEQFF.

Only a few counts were recorded for this clonotype. The chain has TRBV9 and TRBJ2-1, with 7 bases matching TRBD2. Germline lookup yields CDR1 SGDLS and CDR2 YYNGEE. The V gene end was trimmed by 0 bases and the J gene end by 6 bases; junction bases not matched to a gene: 9. The CDR3 extends over 16 amino acids. The CDR3 region is CASSVGSGLHGNEQFF. The CDR3 nucleotides read TGTGCCAGCAGCGTAGGATCGGGACTACATGGCAATGAGCAGTTCTTC.

This clonotype has more than one count but fewer than ten. CDR3 coding DNA: TGCAGTGCTAGAGATCCCATTAGCGGGGAAATGAACAATGAGCAGTTCTTC. It codes for CSARDPISGEMNNEQFF. V gene TRBV20-1 combines with J gene TRBJ2-1; 8 nucleotides line up with TRBD2. The CDR3 is made up of 17 amino acids. Germline CDR1 and CDR2: DFQATT and SNEGSKA (reference sequence). The V segment lost 0 bases and the J segment 5 bases; nucleotides outside the gene matches: 12.

This clonotype was picked up a small number of times. The gene calls are TRBV10-3 and TRBJ2-7, with TRBD2 matching over 9 bases. The CDR3 loop spans 18 amino acids. Germline trimming cut 3 bases from V and 7 bases from J; bases unmatched to any gene: 19. CDR1 and CDR2 from the germline V gene are ENHRY and SYGVKD. In DNA form, the CDR3 reads TGTGCCATCAGTGAACCGGAGGGGAGTGTAGCGGGAGTGTGGGAGCAGTACTTC. Residues: CAISEPEGSVAGVWEQYF.

The table lists this clonotype with a few counts. The chain uses TRBV7-3 and TRBJ2-3; no reliable D call. The CDR3 runs 13 residues. Germline CDR1 reads SGHTA; CDR2 reads FQGTGA. Trimming removed 5 bases from V and 2 bases from J, with 8 bases in between. CDR3 protein: CASSPFNTDTQYF. The CDR3 nucleotides are TGTGCCAGCAGCCCATTCAACACAGATACGCAGTATTTT.

The table lists this clonotype with many counts. The chain recombines TRBV28 with TRBJ2-2; the D call may be TRBD1 or TRBD2 (5 bases each). Looked up from germline, CDR1 is MDHEN and CDR2 is SYDVKM. V was shortened by 4 bases and J by 3 bases, with 9 bases between the two germline ends. This CDR3 has 14 amino acids. CDR3 sequence (DNA): TGTGCCAGCAGTTGGGGGAGCTACACCGGGGAGCTGTTTTTT. Residues: CASSWGSYTGELFF. The full variable domain, completed using reference TRBV28 and TRBJ2-2, is DVKVTQSSRYLVKRTGEKVFLECVQDMDHENMFWYRQDPGLGLRLIYFSYDVKMKEKGDIPEGYSVSREKKERFSLILESASTNQTSMYLCASSWGSYTGELFFGEGSRLTVL.

J is TRBJ2-5 and V is TRBV27; 9 bases line up with TRBD2. V shed 2 bases and J 1 base; nucleotides not matched to a gene: 8. Germline-derived CDR1 and CDR2 are MNHEY and SMNVEV (reference sequence). The CDR3 runs 17 residues. The CDR3 sequence: CASSLSSSGNIQETQYF. DNA of the CDR3: TGTGCCAGCAGTTTAAGTTCTAGCGGGAACATCCAAGAGACCCAGTACTTC.

This clonotype was recorded once. The V gene is TRBV7-9, the J gene TRBJ1-2; D is undetermined. This CDR3 is 15 amino acids long. CDR1 and CDR2 (germline): SEHNR, FQNEAQ (reference sequence). V was pared by 5 bases and J by 8 bases, with 21 bases between. Here the CDR3 reads CASSPRRREVYGYTF. The CDR3 nucleotides are TGTGCCAGCAGCCCCCGCAGGAGGGAGGTATACGGCTACACCTTC.

This clonotype was counted between two and nine times. The V and J genes are TRBV4-1 and TRBJ1-5, with D perhaps TRBD1 (6 bases). This CDR3 is 14 amino acids long. CDR1 and CDR2 from the germline V gene are MGHRA and YSYEKL. The V gene lost 11 bases and the J gene lost 4 bases, with 18 bases spanning the gap. DNA for the CDR3: TGCGCCCCCACCCAGCGGCAGGGGAATCAGCCCCAGCATTTT. Protein product: CAPTQRQGNQPQHF.

This rearrangement joins TRBV29-1 to TRBJ1-1; possibly TRBD1 for D (5 bases). Germline V gives CDR1 SQVTM, CDR2 ANQGSEA. The CDR3 has 12 amino acids. Trimming cost V 3 bases and J 7 bases, with 12 bases left between them. The CDR3 protein is CSVDVDGHEAFF. The CDR3 coding sequence is TGCAGCGTTGATGTGGACGGACATGAAGCTTTCTTT.

This clonotype showed up many times. DNA of the CDR3: TGTGCCAGCAGCCGCCGAAGGGAGAACACTGAAGCTTTCTTT. Translating gives CASSRRRENTEAFF. The V gene is TRBV7-8, the J gene TRBJ1-1; D gene unclear. CDR1 and CDR2 (germline): SGHVS, FQNEAQ. Trimming removed 5 bases at V and 1 base at J, with 11 bases between. The CDR3 extends over 14 amino acids.

This clonotype was counted only a few times. The chain couples TRBV11-2 to TRBJ2-3, with D possibly being TRBD2 (5 bases). This CDR3 has 16 residues. Germline V lookup: CDR1 SGHAT, CDR2 FQNNGV. Deletions cut 5 bases from V and 5 bases from J, with 20 bases between. CDR3 amino acids: CASSRMWESEGDTQYF. The CDR3 region has the DNA TGTGCCAGCAGCCGGATGTGGGAGAGCGAGGGAGATACGCAGTATTTT.

This clonotype was counted a few times. The V call is TRBV12-3 or TRBV12-4, the J call TRBJ2-7, with a weak D call TRBD1 (6 bases). The CDR3 has 14 amino acids. Trimming pared 4 bases from V and 1 base from J, leaving 11 bases between. The CDR3 DNA sequence: TGTGCCAGCAGTTCGCCGGACAGATCCTACGAGCAGTACTTC. Protein: CASSSPDRSYEQYF.

The chain joins TRBV29-1 to TRBJ2-1; 7 bases are shared with TRBD2. This CDR3 is built from 22 residues. The V and J ends lost 5 bases and 0 bases, in that order; junction bases with no gene match: 28. Per germline, CDR1 SQVTM and CDR2 ANQGSEA. CDR3 DNA sequence: TGCAGCGTTTTTTTAACCCCAGATGCCCTAGCGGCACCTACTTACTCCTACAATGAGCAGTTCTTC. Its translation: CSVFLTPDALAAPTYSYNEQFF.

This rearrangement joins TRBV19 to TRBJ2-3, with D maybe TRBD2 (6 bases). The CDR3 is 10 amino acids. Germline V gene data show CDR1 as LNHDA and CDR2 as SQIVND (reference sequence). V lost 10 bases and J 8 bases, leaving 10 bases between the germline ends. The CDR3 region has the DNA TGTGCCACGGGGAGGCGTACGCAGTATTTT. This translates into CATGRRTQYF.

V gene TRBV7-2 combines with J gene TRBJ2-1; D unclear. The CDR3 extends over 15 amino acids. Germline V CDR1 and CDR2: SGHTA, FQGNSA. Trimming removed 1 base at V and 4 bases at J, with 11 bases between. The CDR3 protein is CASSLGWGQYNEQFF. In DNA, the CDR3 is TGTGCCAGCAGCTTAGGTTGGGGTCAGTACAATGAGCAGTTCTTC.

The V and J genes are TRBV30 and TRBJ2-1; D call uncertain. This CDR3 contains 12 residues. V was clipped by 0 bases and J by 6 bases, with 6 bases between them. Germline CDR1 GTSNPN, CDR2 SVGIG (reference sequence). The CDR3 region is CAWSVLPNEQFF. CDR3 sequence (DNA): TGTGCCTGGAGTGTACTCCCCAATGAGCAGTTCTTC.